This T cell receptor beta chain was observed in a study of glioma-infiltrating T cells after dendritic cell vaccination. Using immunoSEQ multiplex PCR, the repertoire was profiled, and TCRdb retains in-frame clones only, with some absent. The sample shows about 65,000 clones, around nine tenths of them seen only once. Time point specified: after dendritic cell vaccination, including at tumor progression/relapse. V lost 4 bases and J lost 0, with 14 bases in between. Germline V CDR1 and CDR2: SGDLS, YYNGEE. The CDR3 consists of 16 residues. The V and J genes are TRBV9 and TRBJ2-1; maybe TRBD2 (5 bases). The material was blood, obtained after dendritic cell vaccination. The clonotype originates from a human donor with glioblastoma. The CDR3 sequence is CASSPRTGSSYNEQFF. DNA for the CDR3: TGTGCCAGCAGCCCACGGACTGGGAGCTCCTACAATGAGCAGTTCTTC.